Below, 3 T cell receptor beta chains from the same sample are listed, as sequenced in a study of identical twins. A single record per CDR3 protein comes from TCRdb applying MiXCR to the 5' RACE reads. The sample yields fewer than 450,000 distinct CDR3 sequences, roughly 10% seen once. The sequenced sample consisted of naive T cells sorted from blood. The receptors stem from a woman in her forties or fifties in good health.

This clonotype appeared many times. The chain is built from TRBV27 and TRBJ2-7; 8 bases fit TRBD1. V shed 5 bases, J shed 2 bases, and the junction held 5 bases outside the gene matches. The CDR3 contains 14 residues. Germline values: CDR1 MNHEY, CDR2 SMNVEV (reference sequence). The CDR3 DNA sequence: TGTGCCAGCAGTCAATGGACAGGGCCCTACGAGCAGTACTTC. Protein: CASSQWTGPYEQYF.

CDR3 coding DNA: TGTGCCAGCAGCCAAAACCGTTACGAAGGACTTGGGGACAATGAGCAGTTCTTC. Translating gives CASSQNRYEGLGDNEQFF. The gene calls are TRBV14 and TRBJ2-1, with D perhaps matching TRBD2 (5 bases). This CDR3 is 18 amino acids long. With 2 bases removed from V and 5 bases from J, the gap between germline ends came to 22 bases. Per germline, CDR1 SGHDN and CDR2 FVKESK. The full variable domain, its missing parts supplied by reference TRBV14 and TRBJ2-1, is EAGVTQFPSHSVIEKGQTVTLRCDPISGHDNLYWYRRVMGKEIKFLLHFVKESKQDESGMPNNRFLAERTGGTYSTLKVQPAELEDSGVYFCASSQNRYEGLGDNEQFFGPGTRLTVL.

This chain links TRBV5-4 with TRBJ2-3; tentatively, D is TRBD1 (7 bases). The V and J ends lost 4 bases and 3 bases respectively, with 12 bases between them. The germline CDR1 and CDR2 sequences are SGHNT and YYREEE (reference sequence). This CDR3 is built from 14 residues. The CDR3 DNA reads TGTGCCAGCAGCGGCCAGGGGGGAACAGATACGCAGTATTTT. It specifies CASSGQGGTDTQYF.